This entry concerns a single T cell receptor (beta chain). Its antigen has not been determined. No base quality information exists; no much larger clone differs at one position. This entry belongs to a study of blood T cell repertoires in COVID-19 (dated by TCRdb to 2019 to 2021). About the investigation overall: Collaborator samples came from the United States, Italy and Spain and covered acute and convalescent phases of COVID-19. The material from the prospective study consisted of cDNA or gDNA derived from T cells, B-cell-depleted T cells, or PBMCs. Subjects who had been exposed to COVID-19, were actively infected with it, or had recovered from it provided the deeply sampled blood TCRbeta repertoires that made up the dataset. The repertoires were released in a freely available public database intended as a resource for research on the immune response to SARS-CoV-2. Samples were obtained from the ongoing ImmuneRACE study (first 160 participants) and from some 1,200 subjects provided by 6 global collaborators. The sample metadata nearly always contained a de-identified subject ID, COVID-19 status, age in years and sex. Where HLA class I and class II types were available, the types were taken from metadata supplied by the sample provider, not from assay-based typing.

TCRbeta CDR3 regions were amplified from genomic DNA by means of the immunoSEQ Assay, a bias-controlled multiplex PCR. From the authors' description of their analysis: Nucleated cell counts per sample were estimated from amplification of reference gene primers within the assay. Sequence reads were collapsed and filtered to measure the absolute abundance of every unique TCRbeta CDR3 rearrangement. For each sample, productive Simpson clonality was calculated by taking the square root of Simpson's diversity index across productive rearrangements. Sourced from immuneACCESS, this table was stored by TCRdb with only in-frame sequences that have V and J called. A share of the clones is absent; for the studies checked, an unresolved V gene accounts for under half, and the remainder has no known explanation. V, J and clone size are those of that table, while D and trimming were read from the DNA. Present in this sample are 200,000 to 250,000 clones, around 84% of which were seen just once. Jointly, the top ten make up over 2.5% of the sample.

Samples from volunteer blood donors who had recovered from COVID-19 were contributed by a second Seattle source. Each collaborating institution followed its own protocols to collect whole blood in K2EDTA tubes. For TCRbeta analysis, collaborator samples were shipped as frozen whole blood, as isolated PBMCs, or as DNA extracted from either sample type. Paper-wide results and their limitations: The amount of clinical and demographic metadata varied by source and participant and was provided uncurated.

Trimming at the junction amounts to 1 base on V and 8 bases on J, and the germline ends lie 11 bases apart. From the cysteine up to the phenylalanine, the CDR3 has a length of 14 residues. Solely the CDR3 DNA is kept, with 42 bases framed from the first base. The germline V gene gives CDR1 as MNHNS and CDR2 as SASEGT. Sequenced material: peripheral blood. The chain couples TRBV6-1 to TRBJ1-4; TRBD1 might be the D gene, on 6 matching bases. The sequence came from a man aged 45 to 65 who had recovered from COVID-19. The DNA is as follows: TGTGCCAGCAGTGAAGGACAGGTTGGAGAAAAACTGTTTTTT. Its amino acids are CASSEGQVGEKLFF.